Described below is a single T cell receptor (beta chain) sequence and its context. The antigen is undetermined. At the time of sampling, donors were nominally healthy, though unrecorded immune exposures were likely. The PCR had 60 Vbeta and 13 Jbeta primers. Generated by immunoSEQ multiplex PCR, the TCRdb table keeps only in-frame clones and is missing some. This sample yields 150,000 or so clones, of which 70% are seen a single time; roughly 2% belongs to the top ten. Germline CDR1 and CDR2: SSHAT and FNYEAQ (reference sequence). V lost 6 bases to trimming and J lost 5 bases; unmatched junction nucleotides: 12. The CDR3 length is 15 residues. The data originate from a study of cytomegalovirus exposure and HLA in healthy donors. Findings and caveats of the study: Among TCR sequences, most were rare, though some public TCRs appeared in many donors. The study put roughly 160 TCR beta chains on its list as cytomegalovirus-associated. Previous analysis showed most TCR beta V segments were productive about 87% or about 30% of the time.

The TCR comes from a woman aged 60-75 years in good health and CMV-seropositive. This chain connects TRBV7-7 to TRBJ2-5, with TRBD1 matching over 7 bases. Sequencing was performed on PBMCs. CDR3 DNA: TGTGCCAGCAGAAAAGGGGGCGCCGAGGGGGAGACCCAGTACTTC. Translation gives CASRKGGAEGETQYF.